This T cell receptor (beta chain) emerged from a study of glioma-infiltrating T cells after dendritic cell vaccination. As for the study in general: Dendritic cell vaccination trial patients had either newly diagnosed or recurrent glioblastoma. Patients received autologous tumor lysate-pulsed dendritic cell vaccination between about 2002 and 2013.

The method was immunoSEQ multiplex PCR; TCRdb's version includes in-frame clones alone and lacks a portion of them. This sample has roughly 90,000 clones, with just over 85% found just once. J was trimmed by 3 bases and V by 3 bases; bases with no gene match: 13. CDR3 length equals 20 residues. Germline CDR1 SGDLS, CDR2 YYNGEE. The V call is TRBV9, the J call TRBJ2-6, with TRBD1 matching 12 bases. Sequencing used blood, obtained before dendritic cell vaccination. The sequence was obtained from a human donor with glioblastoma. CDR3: CASSAPLFRDRGRGANVLTF. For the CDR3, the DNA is TGTGCCAGCAGCGCCCCCTTATTCCGGGACAGGGGGCGTGGGGCCAACGTCCTGACTTTC.